The clone carrying this T cell receptor beta chain has only a few counts. The data were taken from a study of blood T cell repertoires in COVID-19. Study at large: Samples came from the United States, Italy and Spain, spanning acute and convalescent COVID-19. Nucleic acid was either cDNA or gDNA, and it came from T cells, B-cell-depleted T cells, or PBMCs.

The CDR3 totals 14 residues. V trimming: 10 bases; J trimming: 10 bases; junction bases outside the gene matches: 11. Germline V gene data show CDR1 as WNHNN and CDR2 as SYGVQD (reference sequence). In the source study's methods: Amplification with reference gene primers provided the estimates of nucleated cell counts. Produced via immunoSEQ multiplex PCR; TCRdb's table is partial and in-frame only. D and trimming were read from the DNA, whereas the V and J calls and clone size are those reported in that table. The repertoire includes 200,000 to 250,000 clones, approximately 80% of them detected once, and about 5.1% sits in the top ten.

The TCR comes from a woman aged 55-69 years who had recovered from COVID-19. What was sequenced was peripheral blood. The genes are TRBV10-1 and TRBJ1-3, with TRBD1 matching over 12 bases. In nucleotides, the CDR3 is TGCGCCAACGAACCGGGACAGGGGGCAGGGACCATATATTTT. Its translation is CANEPGQGAGTIYF.